The 10 T cell receptor beta chains reported below all come from one sample, sequenced in a study of blood T cell repertoires in COVID-19. Generated by immunoSEQ multiplex PCR, the TCRdb table keeps only in-frame clones and is missing some. The sample consists of 250,000 to 300,000 clones, 88% of them appearing once. Sequencing was done on a sample of peripheral blood. The receptors come from a woman aged 25 to 39 with COVID-19, enrolled during active disease.

The chain carries TRBV18 and TRBJ1-5; 7 bases map to TRBD1. This CDR3 comprises 14 residues. The trim removed 3 bases at V and 1 base at J, leaving 0 bases unmatched. The germline gives CDR1 KGHSH, CDR2 LQKENI. The CDR3 loop is CASSPDRSNQPQHF. The DNA for the CDR3 is TGTGCCAGCTCACCGGACAGGAGCAATCAGCCCCAGCATTTT.

This chain links TRBV3-1 (or the pseudogene TRBV3-2) with TRBJ1-2, with 8 bases fitting TRBD1. The CDR3 loop spans 14 amino acids. In germline, CDR1 is LGHDT, CDR2 YNNKEL (reference sequence). J was trimmed by 4 bases and V by 1 base; bases with no gene match: 2. As DNA, the CDR3 is TGTGCCAGCAGCCAAGCAGGGGGCATCTATGGCTACACCTTC. Residues: CASSQAGGIYGYTF.

The chain uses TRBV18 and TRBJ2-1, with 13 bases that match TRBD2. V dropped 8 bases and J dropped 7; count of bases not matched to a gene: 5. This CDR3 region has 14 residues. Germline CDR1 is KGHSH and CDR2 is LQKENI. The CDR3 region has the DNA TGTGCCAGCGCCGGACTAGCGGGAGTAAATGAGCAGTTCTTC. Translating it yields CASAGLAGVNEQFF.

The chain links TRBV5-1 to TRBJ2-1, with D perhaps TRBD1 (5 bases). V was pared by 7 bases and J by 4 bases, with 33 bases between. The CDR3 runs to 20 residues. Germline CDR1 and CDR2: SGHRS and YFSETQ. CDR3 protein: CASLILRAQGKKDFYNEQFF. For the CDR3, the DNA is TGCGCCAGCTTGATCCTCAGGGCGCAGGGAAAAAAAGATTTTTACAATGAGCAGTTCTTC.

This clone was seen just once. This sequence joins TRBV5-1 and TRBJ2-6; 7 bases map to TRBD1. CDR1 SGHRS and CDR2 YFSETQ come from the germline V gene. V dropped 7 bases and J dropped 0; count of bases not matched to a gene: 7. This CDR3 spans 16 amino acids. For the CDR3, the DNA is TGCGCCAGCTCGGGGACAGTCCTCTCTGGGGCCAACGTCCTGACTTTC. It encodes CASSGTVLSGANVLTF.

The chain recombines TRBV30 with TRBJ1-4; the match to TRBD1 covers 7 bases. V shed 7 bases and J 4 bases; nucleotides not matched to a gene: 6. The germline CDR1 and CDR2 sequences are GTSNPN and SVGIG (reference sequence). The CDR3 is made up of 13 amino acids. In nucleotides, the CDR3 is TGTGCCTCCCAGGGACAGAATAATGAAAAACTGTTTTTT. Translated, it gives CASQGQNNEKLFF.

This clone has a single count. The V gene is TRBV28, the J gene TRBJ1-1; 8 bases line up with TRBD1. The CDR3 runs 13 residues. V shed 1 base and J 7 bases; nucleotides not matched to a gene: 2. Per germline, CDR1 MDHEN and CDR2 SYDVKM. The CDR3 loop reads CASSLSGGVEAFF. The CDR3 coding sequence is TGTGCCAGCAGTTTATCAGGGGGCGTTGAAGCTTTCTTT.

This clone was counted a single time. The rearrangement uses TRBV20-1 and TRBJ2-1; TRBD2 matches at 7 bases. This CDR3 is built from 11 residues. Germline V gene sequence: CDR1 DFQATT, CDR2 SNEGSKA (reference sequence). The V and J ends lost 8 bases and 7 bases, in that order; junction bases with no gene match: 5. The CDR3 loop is CSSIGGNEQFF. CDR3 coding DNA: TGCAGTTCCATCGGGGGGAATGAGCAGTTCTTC.

The chain joins TRBV19 to TRBJ1-1; a possible D gene is TRBD1 (6 bases). The CDR3 is made up of 14 amino acids. Germline-derived CDR1 and CDR2 are LNHDA and SQIVND (reference sequence). V lost 7 bases to trimming and J lost 6 bases, with 18 bases between them. The CDR3 DNA reads as TGTGCCAGTACCCCCAGAACAGGGACACCTGAAGCTTTCTTT. This codes for CASTPRTGTPEAFF.

V is TRBV11-2 and J is TRBJ2-7, with 7 bases lining up with TRBD2. CDR3 size: 15 residues. CDR1 is SGHAT and CDR2 is FQNNGV in the germline V gene. The ends lost 4 bases at V and 2 bases at J; junction bases unmatched: 8. CDR3 DNA: TGTGCCAGCAGCTGGCTGGGGAGGGGAGCCTACGAGCAGTACTTC. It specifies CASSWLGRGAYEQYF.